A selection of T cell receptor beta chains follows, all from one sample in a study of blood T cell repertoires in COVID-19. TCRdb keeps only in-frame clones here, not all; method: immunoSEQ multiplex PCR. The sample holds 75,000 to 95,000 clones, 70% to 85% seen once. The material sequenced was peripheral blood. The receptors were sampled from a man in his sixties with acute or convalescent COVID-19. Both conserved end residues are part of each CDR3. The D gene is left open where the match is weak. Size is omitted from some rows. Given values are once, few, many or a class for expanded clones.

J gene: TRBJ2-7
clone size: .
V gene: TRBV19
D gene: TRBD2
CDR3 DNA: TGTGCCAGTAGTATGGCTTTTCAACCGGGACTAGCGGGGGGTTTCTACGAGCAGTACTTC
CDR3 protein: CASSMAFQPGLAGGFYEQYF

J gene: TRBJ1-1
clone size: .
V gene: TRBV18
D gene: TRBD1
CDR3 DNA: TGTGCCAGCTCACCAGAAGTGGGACAGGGCGCCGGCGAAGCTTTCTTT
CDR3 protein: CASSPEVGQGAGEAFF

J gene: TRBJ1-2
clone size: once
V gene: TRBV9
D gene: TRBD1
CDR3 DNA: TGTGCCAGCAGCGCGGGACAGCGGCTTATCAACTATGGAGGCTACACCTTC
CDR3 protein: CASSAGQRLINYGGYTF

J gene: TRBJ2-5
clone size: .
V gene: TRBV11-2
D gene: .
CDR3 DNA: TGTGCCAGCAGCTTACCGGGCCAAGAGACCCAGTACTTC
CDR3 protein: CASSLPGQETQYF

J gene: TRBJ2-7
clone size: .
V gene: TRBV28
D gene: .
CDR3 DNA: TGTGCCAGCAGTCTCGAGGTCGAGCAGTACTTC
CDR3 protein: CASSLEVEQYF

J gene: TRBJ2-5
clone size: .
V gene: TRBV10-3
D gene: TRBD2
CDR3 DNA: TGTGCCATCAGGAGACATGGACTAGGGGAGACCCAGTACTTC
CDR3 protein: CAIRRHGLGETQYF

J gene: TRBJ1-5
clone size: .
V gene: TRBV7-2
D gene: .
CDR3 DNA: TGTGCCAGCAGCTTAGCTCCCACAGGAGGGATACTTCCCCAGCATTTT
CDR3 protein: CASSLAPTGGILPQHF

J gene: TRBJ1-4
clone size: .
V gene: TRBV25-1
D gene: TRBD1
CDR3 DNA: TGTGCCAGCAGTGGACCATTCACAGGGGGCCGGGATGAAAAACTGTTTTTT
CDR3 protein: CASSGPFTGGRDEKLFF

J gene: TRBJ1-1
clone size: .
V gene: TRBV5-1
D gene: .
CDR3 DNA: TGCGCCAGCAGCTTGGCGAGGGTGAACACTGAAGCTTTCTTT
CDR3 protein: CASSLARVNTEAFF

J gene: TRBJ1-1
clone size: .
V gene: TRBV28
D gene: TRBD1
CDR3 DNA: TGTGCCAGCAAACAGGGGGGGTCGGACACTGAAGCTTTCTTT
CDR3 protein: CASKQGGSDTEAFF

J gene: TRBJ1-1
clone size: .
V gene: TRBV4-1
D gene: TRBD1
CDR3 DNA: TGCGCCAGCAGCCAAGTGCCTTTCCGGGACAGTGGGAACACTGAAGCTTTCTTT
CDR3 protein: CASSQVPFRDSGNTEAFF

J gene: TRBJ1-6
clone size: .
V gene: TRBV2
D gene: TRBD1
CDR3 DNA: TGTGCCAGCAGCAGGGACAGCTCCTATAATTCACCCCTCCACTTT
CDR3 protein: CASSRDSSYNSPLHF

J gene: TRBJ2-7
clone size: medium-sized
V gene: TRBV4-2
D gene: TRBD2
CDR3 DNA: TGTGCCAGCAGCCAAGATGCTAGCGGAAGCTCCTACGAGCAGTACTTC
CDR3 protein: CASSQDASGSSYEQYF

J gene: TRBJ1-5
clone size: .
V gene: TRBV18
D gene: .
CDR3 DNA: TGTGCCAGCTCGGGGCTTGTTGGCAATCAGCCCCAGCATTTT
CDR3 protein: CASSGLVGNQPQHF

J gene: TRBJ1-6
clone size: once
V gene: TRBV5-6
D gene: .
CDR3 DNA: TGTGCCAGCAGCTTGGAAAACAGGGATTATTCACCCCTCCACTTT
CDR3 protein: CASSLENRDYSPLHF

J gene: TRBJ2-1
clone size: .
V gene: TRBV30
D gene: TRBD1
CDR3 DNA: TGTGCCTGGGACACTACAGGGGCGAAATACAATGAGCAGTTCTTC
CDR3 protein: CAWDTTGAKYNEQFF

J gene: TRBJ1-5
clone size: once
V gene: TRBV2
D gene: .
CDR3 DNA: TGTGCCAGCAGTGTCGGGGGGTATGGCAATCAGCCCCAGCATTTT
CDR3 protein: CASSVGGYGNQPQHF

J gene: TRBJ1-1
clone size: .
V gene: TRBV6-5
D gene: .
CDR3 DNA: TGTGCCAGCAGTTATCCGGGGGGCACTGAAGCTTTCTTT
CDR3 protein: CASSYPGGTEAFF

J gene: TRBJ2-7
clone size: .
V gene: TRBV7-2
D gene: TRBD1
CDR3 DNA: TGTGCCAGCAGCTCGATCCCCGGGACAGGGATTTACGAGCAGTACTTC
CDR3 protein: CASSSIPGTGIYEQYF

J gene: TRBJ1-4
clone size: .
V gene: TRBV5-1
D gene: .
CDR3 DNA: TGCGCCAGCAGCTTGCTTTCGGGGACTGGGACTGAAAAACTGTTTTTT
CDR3 protein: CASSLLSGTGTEKLFF

J gene: TRBJ1-2
clone size: .
V gene: TRBV5-1
D gene: TRBD1
CDR3 DNA: TGCGCCAGCAGCTCCGGGACAGCGAACTATGGCTACACCTTC
CDR3 protein: CASSSGTANYGYTF

J gene: TRBJ2-3
clone size: .
V gene: TRBV30
D gene: .
CDR3 DNA: TGTGCCTGGAGTGTGCCAGGACAAGATACGCAGTATTTT
CDR3 protein: CAWSVPGQDTQYF

J gene: TRBJ1-1
clone size: .
V gene: TRBV5-1
D gene: .
CDR3 DNA: TGCGCCAGCAGCTTCTCAGGGAACACTGAAGCTTTCTTT
CDR3 protein: CASSFSGNTEAFF

J gene: TRBJ1-2
clone size: .
V gene: TRBV25-1
D gene: TRBD1
CDR3 DNA: TGTGCCAGCAGTGACCCAGGACAGGCCTGGTCTGGCTACACCTTC
CDR3 protein: CASSDPGQAWSGYTF

J gene: TRBJ2-4
clone size: .
V gene: TRBV19
D gene: .
CDR3 DNA: TGTGCCAGTAGTATAGTTCGGGGAGACATTCAGTACTTC
CDR3 protein: CASSIVRGDIQYF

J gene: TRBJ2-6
clone size: .
V gene: TRBV7-2
D gene: .
CDR3 DNA: TGTGCCAGCAGCAAAAGGCTGGGGGCCGGGGCCAACGTCCTGACTTTC
CDR3 protein: CASSKRLGAGANVLTF

J gene: TRBJ1-5
clone size: .
V gene: TRBV19
D gene: .
CDR3 DNA: TGTGCCAGTAGTAGCTGGGGGGTGGTGAGCAATCAGCCCCAGCATTTT
CDR3 protein: CASSSWGVVSNQPQHF

J gene: TRBJ2-5
clone size: once
V gene: TRBV4-1
D gene: TRBD2
CDR3 DNA: TGCGCCAGCAGCCAAGATCTTACCTTCCCTAGCGGGGGGCGTATTGGGGAGACCCAGTACTTC
CDR3 protein: CASSQDLTFPSGGRIGETQYF

J gene: TRBJ2-7
clone size: .
V gene: TRBV28
D gene: .
CDR3 DNA: TGTGCCAGCAGTTCATGGGGCCGGCTGGCCTACGAGCAGTACTTC
CDR3 protein: CASSSWGRLAYEQYF

J gene: TRBJ2-1
clone size: .
V gene: TRBV4-3
D gene: TRBD2
CDR3 DNA: TGCGCCAGCAGCCGGGAAGCCGGACTAGCGGGGTTTAGCTCCTACAATGAGCAGTTCTTC
CDR3 protein: CASSREAGLAGFSSYNEQFF

J gene: TRBJ1-5
clone size: .
V gene: TRBV6-5
D gene: .
CDR3 DNA: TGTGCCAGCAGTTACCAGGAAGACAGCAATCAGCCCCAGCATTTT
CDR3 protein: CASSYQEDSNQPQHF

J gene: TRBJ2-7
clone size: .
V gene: TRBV27
D gene: .
CDR3 DNA: TGTGCCAGCGGGAGAACCTACGAGCAGTACTTC
CDR3 protein: CASGRTYEQYF

J gene: TRBJ1-2
clone size: .
V gene: TRBV5-4
D gene: .
CDR3 DNA: TGTGCCAGCAGCCCGCCCCCGGGGGGGGGACGGGGGGGCTACACCTTC
CDR3 protein: CASSPPPGGGRGGYTF

J gene: TRBJ1-4
clone size: .
V gene: TRBV19
D gene: .
CDR3 DNA: TGTGCCAGTAGTATGAGGGCAGGAACGGAAAAACTGTTTTTT
CDR3 protein: CASSMRAGTEKLFF

J gene: TRBJ1-5
clone size: .
V gene: TRBV28
D gene: TRBD1
CDR3 DNA: TGTGCCAGCAGTTCAGGACAGGGCAGGAGTCAGCCCCAGCATTTT
CDR3 protein: CASSSGQGRSQPQHF

J gene: TRBJ1-5
clone size: .
V gene: TRBV28
D gene: .
CDR3 DNA: TGTGCCAGCAGTTTGAGTGGCAGGGATCAGCCCCAGCATTTT
CDR3 protein: CASSLSGRDQPQHF

J gene: TRBJ1-2
clone size: .
V gene: TRBV6-5
D gene: .
CDR3 DNA: TGTGCCAGCAGGATGGGGGCAGTTGGCTACACCTTC
CDR3 protein: CASRMGAVGYTF

J gene: TRBJ1-1
clone size: .
V gene: TRBV19
D gene: TRBD1
CDR3 DNA: TGTGCCAGTAGTATCTGGCAGGGGGCCACTGAAGCTTTCTTT
CDR3 protein: CASSIWQGATEAFF

J gene: TRBJ2-1
clone size: .
V gene: TRBV7-9
D gene: .
CDR3 DNA: TGTGCCAGCAGCCAGAGGACAGAGTACAATGAGCAGTTCTTC
CDR3 protein: CASSQRTEYNEQFF

J gene: TRBJ1-5
clone size: .
V gene: TRBV7-2
D gene: TRBD1
CDR3 DNA: TGTGCCAGCAGCGCTACAGGACAGGGTCGTTATCAGCCCCAGCATTTT
CDR3 protein: CASSATGQGRYQPQHF